This T cell receptor (beta chain) was documented in a study of OX40 agonist ivuxolimab in advanced cancers. Study summary: Dose-escalation patients had hepatocellular carcinoma, melanoma, renal cell or head and neck cancer. Subjects had a mean age of roughly 60 years, with a range of roughly 20 to 79; around 84% were male.

The count of this clone is one. The target antigen is unknown. Data came from immunoSEQ multiplex PCR; TCRdb stores just in-frame clones and leaves some out. The table shows some 62,000 clones, with roughly 81% occurring only once. Study-wide results and limits: CD4+ and CD8+ blood T cells expanded clonally by week 6 at 0.1 to 3.0 mg/kg.

Germline V gene lookup returns CDR1 MNHEY and CDR2 SVGAGI. Trimming removed 6 bases from V and 7 bases from J; junction bases left unmatched: 8. The CDR3 loop spans 15 amino acids. Blood got drawn at baseline, again on cycle 4 day 1, and then on cycle 7 day 1. The rearrangement links TRBV6-5 to TRBJ1-4, with 10 bases matching TRBD1. Sequencing used CD4+ or CD8+ T cells sorted from blood, obtained in a trial of the OX40 agonist ivuxolimab. This receptor was identified in an adult with an advanced solid tumor such as melanoma, head and neck, liver or kidney cancer. The CDR3 nucleotides are TGTGCCAGCAGCTCCCACGGGACAGGGGTTGAAAAACTGTTTTTT. Amino acid sequence: CASSSHGTGVEKLFF.